The rows below give T cell receptor beta chains drawn from one sample of a study of shared clonotypes between healthy human individuals. TCRdb's table, derived via immunoSEQ multiplex PCR, lists solely in-frame clones and lacks some. The data contain 1 million to 1.3 million clones, about 80% of them seen just once; the ten biggest clones take up around 0.61%. Sequenced material: memory CD4+ T cells from PBMCs. The receptors derive from a man in his late teens or twenties in good health. Some clones in this sample may be carry-over from other donors' samples. Each CDR3 is given with its conserved first and last residue. Each record gives: D gene, clone size, V gene, J gene, CDR3 protein, CDR3 DNA. A D gene is named only where the DNA matches it firmly. Some rows have no size entry. The others give once, few or many, or a class for an expanded clone.

D: .
size: .
V: TRBV9
J: TRBJ2-7
CDR3: CASSVGDLDYKQYF
DNA: TGTGCCAGCAGCGTAGGGGATCTGGACTACAAGCAGTACTTC

D: TRBD1
size: .
V: TRBV29-1
J: TRBJ2-3
CDR3: CTINPRGTDTQYF
DNA: TGCACCATCAACCCCAGGGGGACAGATACGCAGTATTTT

D: .
size: .
V: TRBV11-3
J: TRBJ2-2
CDR3: CASSSGANTGELFF
DNA: TGTGCCAGCAGCTCCGGGGCGAACACCGGGGAGCTGTTTTTT

D: .
size: few
V: TRBV28
J: TRBJ1-5
CDR3: CASKQSNQPQHF
DNA: TGTGCCAGCAAGCAAAGCAATCAGCCCCAGCATTTT

D: .
size: once
V: TRBV4-3
J: TRBJ2-7
CDR3: CASSQDWAGYEQYF
DNA: TGCGCCAGCAGCCAAGATTGGGCGGGTTACGAGCAGTACTTC

D: .
size: few
V: TRBV19
J: TRBJ1-5
CDR3: CASSITRGGDQPQHF
DNA: TGTGCCAGTAGTATTACCAGGGGTGGGGATCAGCCCCAGCATTTT

D: .
size: few
V: TRBV5-4
J: TRBJ2-3
CDR3: CASSLDGGGRTDTQYF
DNA: TGTGCCAGCAGCTTGGATGGAGGGGGCCGTACAGATACGCAGTATTTT

D: TRBD1
size: .
V: TRBV28
J: TRBJ2-7
CDR3: CASSLLTGGRVRAYEQYF
DNA: TGTGCCAGCAGTTTGTTGACAGGGGGCAGGGTTAGGGCCTACGAGCAGTACTTC

D: TRBD2
size: .
V: TRBV19
J: TRBJ2-7
CDR3: CASSIIAGRGYEQYF
DNA: TGTGCCAGTAGTATCATAGCGGGAAGAGGGTACGAGCAGTACTTC

D: .
size: .
V: TRBV4-2
J: TRBJ2-5
CDR3: CASSGTSETQYF
DNA: TGTGCCAGCAGCGGGACAAGCGAGACCCAGTACTTC

D: TRBD1
size: .
V: TRBV10-3
J: TRBJ1-1
CDR3: CAIRPGQGGTEAFF
DNA: TGTGCCATCAGACCGGGACAGGGCGGGACTGAAGCTTTCTTT

D: .
size: .
V: TRBV28
J: TRBJ1-2
CDR3: CASSLFGDYGYTF
DNA: TGTGCCAGCAGTTTATTCGGAGACTATGGCTACACCTTC

D: TRBD2
size: .
V: TRBV7-2
J: TRBJ2-7
CDR3: CASSLDPRLAGGYSYEQYF
DNA: TGTGCCAGCAGCTTAGACCCCCGGCTAGCGGGAGGGTACTCCTACGAGCAGTACTTC

D: .
size: .
V: TRBV27
J: TRBJ1-4
CDR3: CASSRGGLSTNEKLFF
DNA: TGTGCCAGCAGTCGGGGAGGGTTGTCAACTAATGAAAAACTGTTTTTT

D: .
size: .
V: TRBV27
J: TRBJ2-1
CDR3: CASIGSGPYNEQFF
DNA: TGTGCCAGCATCGGGTCGGGTCCTTACAATGAGCAGTTCTTC

D: .
size: .
V: TRBV30
J: TRBJ1-6
CDR3: CASSRPERHSPLHF
DNA: TGTGCCTCCTCGCGCCCCGAGAGACATTCACCCCTCCACTTT

D: .
size: .
V: TRBV7-6
J: TRBJ2-2
CDR3: CASSLPGAVWTGELFF
DNA: TGTGCCAGCAGCTTGCCGGGAGCGGTTTGGACCGGGGAGCTGTTTTTT

D: .
size: .
V: TRBV7-2
J: TRBJ1-6
CDR3: CASSPLRVSSPLHF
DNA: TGTGCCAGCAGCCCTCTCAGGGTTAGTTCACCCCTCCACTTT

D: .
size: once
V: TRBV6-5
J: TRBJ2-3
CDR3: CASSVSDTQYF
DNA: TGTGCCAGCAGTGTGAGCGATACGCAGTATTTT

D: .
size: .
V: TRBV5-4
J: TRBJ1-2
CDR3: CASSLEANYGYTF
DNA: TGTGCCAGCAGCTTAGAAGCTAACTATGGCTACACCTTT

D: .
size: .
V: TRBV28
J: TRBJ2-7
CDR3: CASIGSQDLYF
DNA: TGTGCCAGCATCGGGAGTCAGGACCTGTACTTC

D: .
size: .
V: TRBV7-2
J: TRBJ1-1
CDR3: CASSPARGNTEAFF
DNA: TGTGCCAGCAGCCCCGCCAGGGGGAACACTGAAGCTTTCTTT

D: .
size: .
V: TRBV6-1
J: TRBJ1-1
CDR3: CASEEDSDTEAFF
DNA: TGTGCCAGTGAAGAGGACAGTGACACTGAAGCTTTCTTT

D: TRBD1
size: .
V: TRBV5-4
J: TRBJ2-7
CDR3: CASSTQGKWTYEQYF
DNA: TGTGCCAGCAGCACACAGGGGAAGTGGACCTACGAGCAGTACTTC

D: .
size: many
V: TRBV10-2
J: TRBJ1-1
CDR3: CASSGGVNTEAFF
DNA: TGCGCCAGCAGTGGGGGGGTAAACACTGAAGCTTTCTTT

D: TRBD2
size: many
V: TRBV5-6
J: TRBJ2-5
CDR3: CASSLAGLAGGTETQYF
DNA: TGTGCCAGCAGCTTGGCTGGACTAGCGGGAGGAACTGAGACCCAGTACTTC

D: .
size: .
V: TRBV27
J: TRBJ2-7
CDR3: CASSYDRSYEQYF
DNA: TGTGCCAGCAGTTACGACAGGTCCTACGAGCAGTACTTC

D: .
size: .
V: TRBV7-2
J: TRBJ2-7
CDR3: CASSTGSTTYEQYF
DNA: TGTGCCAGCAGCACAGGGTCTACAACCTACGAGCAGTACTTC

D: TRBD1
size: .
V: TRBV11-3
J: TRBJ2-1
CDR3: CASSPGTEDYNEQFF
DNA: TGTGCCAGCAGCCCCGGGACAGAGGACTACAATGAGCAGTTCTTC

D: .
size: .
V: TRBV28
J: TRBJ2-5
CDR3: CASRGWTQYF
DNA: TGTGCCAGCAGGGGGTGGACCCAGTACTTC